These 22 T cell receptor beta chains originate from one sample sequenced in a study of T cells after yellow fever vaccination. TCRdb re-called the 5' RACE reads through MiXCR, storing one row per CDR3 protein. The sample consists of some 220,000 distinct CDR3 sequences, about 3% of them appearing once. The sequenced sample was CD4+ T cells sorted from PBMCs, obtained 10 days after the yellow fever booster vaccination. These receptors came from a man aged 18 to 30 who received the YFV17D yellow fever vaccine.

This sequence joins TRBV5-1 and TRBJ1-3, with D possibly matching TRBD1 (5 bases). Germline V gene sequence: CDR1 SGHRS, CDR2 YFSETQ. This CDR3 region has 15 residues. V dropped 5 bases and J dropped 2 bases, with 14 bases sitting between them. The CDR3 loop reads CASSERDAPGNTIYF. CDR3 sequence (DNA): TGCGCCAGCAGTGAGAGGGACGCGCCTGGAAACACCATATATTTT.

This clonotype was seen only a few times. The gene calls are TRBV5-4 and TRBJ2-5; 11 bases line up with TRBD2. The germline V gene has CDR1 SGHNT and CDR2 YYREEE (reference sequence). With V trimmed by 7 bases and J by 5 bases, 10 bases remained unmatched. This CDR3 comprises 15 residues. The CDR3 bases are TGTGCCAGCCGGGGACTAGCGGCCTTCCAGGAGACCCAGTACTTC. Its translation is CASRGLAAFQETQYF.

The chain has TRBV7-2 and TRBJ2-7; 8 bases map to TRBD1. V was pared by 4 bases and J by 6 bases, with 11 bases of the junction left unmatched. In germline, CDR1 is SGHTA, CDR2 FQGNSA. There are 15 residues in the CDR3. The CDR3 protein is CASSSIPQGAGEQYV. DNA for the CDR3: TGTGCCAGCAGCTCCATACCTCAGGGGGCGGGCGAGCAGTACGTC.

This clonotype came up a few times. The CDR3 DNA follows: TGTGCCAGTAGGTGGTCCGCGGGAGTGAACACGCAGTATTTT. Its protein product is CASRWSAGVNTQYF. The chain combines TRBV19 with TRBJ2-3, with TRBD2 identical over 7 bases. Germline V gives CDR1 LNHDA, CDR2 SQIVND (reference sequence). J lost 9 bases, V lost 6 bases, and 12 bases had no gene match. This CDR3 has 14 amino acids.

This clonotype was seen many times. The CDR3: CASSLDRTGQSFF. For the CDR3, the DNA is TGTGCCAGCAGCTTAGATCGGACAGGGCAATCGTTCTTC. The chain employs TRBV11-2 and TRBJ2-1; 8 bases match TRBD1. The CDR3 sequence is 13 residues long. Germline V gene data show CDR1 as SGHAT and CDR2 as FQNNGV. The ends lost 0 bases at V and 15 bases at J; junction bases unmatched: 7.

This clonotype was detected many times. The chain carries TRBV10-3 and TRBJ2-5, with 9 bases aligning to TRBD1. The CDR3 covers 13 residues. Trimming at V came to 10 bases and at J to 2 bases, leaving 5 bases not matched to a gene. Germline CDR1 and CDR2: ENHRY and SYGVKD. CDR3 nucleotides: TGTGCCACCCAGACAGGGGGTCAAGAGACCCAGTACTTC. This sequence encodes CATQTGGQETQYF.

The chain has TRBV7-2 and TRBJ1-6, with a possible D match to TRBD1 (5 bases). Per germline, CDR1 SGHTA and CDR2 FQGNSA. CDR3 length equals 13 residues. V gave up 5 bases and J gave up 10 bases, with 12 bases separating them. The CDR3, as DNA: TGTGCCAGCAGCCTCCGGGAGGGGTCACCCCTCCACTTT. The encoded protein is CASSLREGSPLHF.

The chain is built from TRBV7-3 and TRBJ2-5; 15 nucleotides align to TRBD2. Germline loops: CDR1 SGHTA, CDR2 FQGTGA. Trimming removed 5 bases from V and 5 bases from J; junction bases left unmatched: 9. This CDR3 is built from 17 residues. The CDR3 bases are TGTGCCAGCAGCCGGACTAGCGGGGGGGACACGTCGGAGACCCAGTACTTC. This encodes CASSRTSGGDTSETQYF.

This clonotype was counted between two and nine times. The chain employs TRBV18 and TRBJ2-3; 7 bases map to TRBD1. This CDR3 is 14 amino acids long. Losses at the gene ends were 2 bases for V and 5 bases for J; bases not matched to a gene: 4. Germline CDR1 and CDR2: KGHSH and LQKENI. CDR3 bases: TGTGCCAGCTCACCAACACAGGGGAGAGATACGCAGTATTTT. The encoded protein is CASSPTQGRDTQYF.

The chain recombines TRBV19 with TRBJ1-2; 8 positions match TRBD1. Germline CDR1 and CDR2: LNHDA and SQIVND (reference sequence). V trimming: 8 bases; J trimming: 4 bases; junction bases outside the gene matches: 6. CDR3 length: 13 residues. CDR3 coding DNA: TGTGCCAGTTCTACGGGACAGGTCTATGGCTACACCTTC. Translated, it gives CASSTGQVYGYTF.

This clonotype was counted only a few times. The CDR3 is CATSDLPSTGGSVDTQYF. CDR3 DNA: TGTGCCACCAGTGATTTGCCTTCGACAGGGGGTTCCGTTGATACGCAGTATTTT. The V and J genes are TRBV24-1 and TRBJ2-3; 9 bases agree with TRBD1. V lost 0 bases and J lost 6; bases outside the gene matches: 12. Looked up from germline, CDR1 is KGHDR and CDR2 is SFDVKD. This CDR3 contains 18 residues.

This clonotype appeared many times. The CDR3 DNA reads as TGCGCCAGCAGCTTGGACGTCAGGGGTGGTGAAAAACTGTTTTTT. Its translation is CASSLDVRGGEKLFF. The V gene is TRBV5-1, the J gene TRBJ1-4; a possible D gene is TRBD1 (6 bases). V lost 0 bases and J lost 7, with 13 bases in between. This CDR3 has 15 residues. CDR1 and CDR2 (germline): SGHRS, YFSETQ.

The sample holds many counts of this clonotype. The CDR3 DNA reads as TGTGCCAGCAGTGATCAGTTTAACACTGAAGCTTTCTTT. This codes for CASSDQFNTEAFF. This chain links TRBV2 with TRBJ1-1, with D hard to call. V was pared by 3 bases and J by 2 bases, with 7 bases between. In germline, CDR1 is SNHLY, CDR2 FYNNEI. The CDR3 covers 13 residues.

J is TRBJ2-2 and V is TRBV27; a weak D match, TRBD1 (6 bases). The germline CDR1 and CDR2 sequences are MNHEY and SMNVEV (reference sequence). Trimming took off 4 bases at V and 7 bases at J, with 22 bases between the two ends. The CDR3 contains 17 residues. CDR3 sequence: CASSSNRPVGGHGELFF. The CDR3 coding sequence is TGTGCCAGCAGTTCGAACAGGCCCGTAGGGGGTCACGGGGAGCTGTTTTTT.

This clonotype was detected only a few times. The chain links TRBV29-1 to TRBJ1-1; 9 nucleotides line up with TRBD1. Germline V gives CDR1 SQVTM, CDR2 ANQGSEA. The CDR3 has 14 amino acids. V dropped 7 bases and J dropped 2; count of bases not matched to a gene: 8. The CDR3: CSAGQGIGNTEAFF. The CDR3 DNA follows: TGCAGCGCCGGACAGGGGATCGGAAACACTGAAGCTTTCTTT.

This clonotype was counted ten times or more. The rearrangement joins TRBV5-4 to TRBJ2-2; D perhaps matches TRBD2 (5 bases). This CDR3 spans 14 amino acids. In germline, CDR1 is SGHNT, CDR2 YYREEE (reference sequence). Trimming left V 4 bases short and J 4 bases short, with 11 bases between. The CDR3 DNA sequence: TGTGCCAGCAGCAGAGCGGTTCCCACCGGGGAGCTGTTTTTT. It is translated as CASSRAVPTGELFF. The variable domain in full, completed from reference TRBV5-4 and TRBJ2-2, reads ETGVTQSPTHLIKTRGQQVTLRCSSQSGHNTVSWYQQALGQGPQFIFQYYREEENGRGNFPPRFSGLQFPNYSSELNVNALELDDSALYLCASSRAVPTGELFFGEGSRLTVL.

This clonotype was observed at least ten times. The chain combines TRBV20-1 with TRBJ2-3; D is possibly TRBD2 (6 bases). The CDR3 loop spans 15 amino acids. Trimming stripped 0 bases from V and 2 bases from J, with 12 bases between. CDR1 DFQATT and CDR2 SNEGSKA come from the germline V gene (reference sequence). CDR3: CSARDIADNTDTQYF. The CDR3 region has the DNA TGCAGTGCTAGAGATATAGCGGATAACACAGATACGCAGTATTTT.

This clonotype was detected only a few times. The chain has TRBV28 and TRBJ2-2; D gene uncertain. The CDR3 sequence is 20 residues long. V was shortened by 7 bases and J by 0 bases, with 27 bases between the two germline ends. Germline CDR1 MDHEN, CDR2 SYDVKM. CDR3 DNA sequence: TGTGCCAGCATGGGTTCCCTGCACGCCCGGGTCAGCGCGAACACCGGGGAGCTGTTTTTT. Translating gives CASMGSLHARVSANTGELFF.

This clonotype was found a few times. The CDR3 region is CASSYGQVFYEQYF. Here the CDR3 DNA reads TGTGCCAGCAGTTACGGACAGGTTTTTTACGAGCAGTACTTC. This chain connects TRBV6-2 or TRBV6-3 to TRBJ2-7; TRBD1 agrees at 7 bases. V lost 2 bases and J lost 4; bases outside the gene matches: 5. This CDR3 has 14 residues. CDR1 is MNHEY and CDR2 is SVGEGT in the germline V gene.

This clonotype was detected only a few times. The genes are TRBV7-2 and TRBJ2-1; maybe TRBD2 (6 bases). This CDR3 spans 15 amino acids. Trimming pared 1 base from V and 5 bases from J, leaving 12 bases between. CDR1 SGHTA and CDR2 FQGNSA come from the germline V gene. DNA for the CDR3: TGTGCCAGCAGCTTAGGACGGGGGTCCCACAATGAGCAGTTCTTC. It yields the protein CASSLGRGSHNEQFF.

This clonotype was recorded a few times. The genes are TRBV4-3 and TRBJ2-3; D is unresolved. CDR3 length: 15 residues. The germline CDR1 and CDR2 sequences are LGHNA and YSLEER. V dropped 0 bases and J dropped 2 bases, with 9 bases sitting between them. DNA for the CDR3: TGCGCCAGCAGCCAAGATTGGCGGAACACAGATACGCAGTATTTT. Protein: CASSQDWRNTDTQYF.

This clonotype has ten or more counts. The chain couples TRBV4-1 to TRBJ2-4; possible D gene TRBD1, 5 bases. This CDR3 comprises 19 residues. The germline V gene has CDR1 MGHRA and CDR2 YSYEKL. The ends were cut back, 0 bases at V and 1 base at J, with 19 bases in the middle. CDR3 amino acids: CASSQDNRIFGRAKNIQYF. The CDR3 bases are TGCGCCAGCAGCCAAGATAACAGGATCTTCGGTAGGGCCAAAAACATTCAGTACTTC.